A selection of T cell receptor beta chains follows, all from one sample in a study. MiXCR, applied by TCRdb to the 5' RACE reads, yields one record per CDR3 protein. The table has fewer than 50,000 distinct CDR3 sequences, roughly 23% seen once. Input material: Tregs sorted from a lymph node. These receptor sequences come from a female donor with breast cancer. CDR3s include the opening cysteine and the closing phenylalanine or tryptophan. Fields, in order: CDR3 DNA, CDR3 protein, D gene, clone size, V gene, J gene. A D gene is named only where the DNA matches it firmly. Size is omitted from some rows. Given values are once, few, many or a class for expanded clones.

cdr3_nt: TGTGCCAGCAAGGTCGAGGGTAATGAGCAGTTCTTC; cdr3_aa: CASKVEGNEQFF; d_call: -; clone_size: many; v_call: TRBV2; j_call: TRBJ2-1
cdr3_nt: TGCGCCAGCAGCCCCTCGGAGGTGAATCAGCCCCAGCATTTT; cdr3_aa: CASSPSEVNQPQHF; d_call: -; clone_size: few; v_call: TRBV4-1; j_call: TRBJ1-5
cdr3_nt: TGCAGCGTTGAAGAGGCAAGGCGTCTCTACAATGAGCAGTTCTTC; cdr3_aa: CSVEEARRLYNEQFF; d_call: -; clone_size: few; v_call: TRBV29-1; j_call: TRBJ2-1
cdr3_nt: TGTGCCAGCAGGTTATACCGCCCCCGGGGGAATAGCAATCAGCCCCAGCATTTT; cdr3_aa: CASRLYRPRGNSNQPQHF; d_call: -; clone_size: -; v_call: TRBV28; j_call: TRBJ1-5
cdr3_nt: TGTGCCAGCAGCGATCCGCGAGGGGCAGGACCGAACACTGAAGCTTTCTTT; cdr3_aa: CASSDPRGAGPNTEAFF; d_call: -; clone_size: few; v_call: TRBV7-9; j_call: TRBJ1-1
cdr3_nt: TGTGCCAGCAGTCCCGTGGGGTCGGTAGCGGGAGGCTCCTACGAGCAGTACTTC; cdr3_aa: CASSPVGSVAGGSYEQYF; d_call: TRBD2; clone_size: many; v_call: TRBV28; j_call: TRBJ2-7
cdr3_nt: TGTGCCAGCAGCTCGCTAGCGCCGAGCTCCTACGAGCAGTACTTC; cdr3_aa: CASSSLAPSSYEQYF; d_call: -; clone_size: many; v_call: TRBV5-6; j_call: TRBJ2-7
cdr3_nt: TGTGCCAGCAGCCAAGTCTCGGGACAGGATAATGGCTACACCTTC; cdr3_aa: CASSQVSGQDNGYTF; d_call: TRBD1; clone_size: medium-sized; v_call: TRBV4-2; j_call: TRBJ1-2
cdr3_nt: TGTGCCAGCAGCCGGGACGAGAACTATGGCTACACCTTC; cdr3_aa: CASSRDENYGYTF; d_call: -; clone_size: medium-sized; v_call: TRBV9; j_call: TRBJ1-2
cdr3_nt: TGTGCCAGCAGACCCGGGACAGGGACTAATGAAAAACTGTTTTTT; cdr3_aa: CASRPGTGTNEKLFF; d_call: TRBD1; clone_size: few; v_call: TRBV7-9; j_call: TRBJ1-4
cdr3_nt: TGTGCCAGCAGCTTAGGCGGCGGGATGGGCTTGAATGAGCAGTTCTTC; cdr3_aa: CASSLGGGMGLNEQFF; d_call: -; clone_size: many; v_call: TRBV7-2; j_call: TRBJ2-1
cdr3_nt: TGTGCCAGCAGCGTAGGAGGGGCCGCGAGCTATGGCTACACCTTC; cdr3_aa: CASSVGGAASYGYTF; d_call: -; clone_size: many; v_call: TRBV9; j_call: TRBJ1-2
cdr3_nt: TGTGCCAGCAGTTACTCGAGTCAGATCTACGAGCAGTACTTC; cdr3_aa: CASSYSSQIYEQYF; d_call: -; clone_size: -; v_call: TRBV6-5; j_call: TRBJ2-7
cdr3_nt: TGCGCCAGCAGCTTTGTCCTAGCGGGAGGATCCTACAATGAGCAGTTCTTC; cdr3_aa: CASSFVLAGGSYNEQFF; d_call: TRBD2; clone_size: once; v_call: TRBV5-1; j_call: TRBJ2-1
cdr3_nt: TGTGCCAGCAGCAAAGGGAAACAAGACACCGGGGAGCTGTTTTTT; cdr3_aa: CASSKGKQDTGELFF; d_call: -; clone_size: -; v_call: TRBV21-1; j_call: TRBJ2-2
cdr3_nt: TGTGCCAGCAGCGTAGGCGGCGTTAACACTGATACGCAGTATTTT; cdr3_aa: CASSVGGVNTDTQYF; d_call: -; clone_size: many; v_call: TRBV9; j_call: TRBJ2-3
cdr3_nt: TGTGCCAGCAGTTTAAAAACTAGCGGGAGAAGGTCCTACGAGCAGTACTTC; cdr3_aa: CASSLKTSGRRSYEQYF; d_call: TRBD2; clone_size: many; v_call: TRBV27; j_call: TRBJ2-7
cdr3_nt: TGTGCCAGCAGCACCGACAGGGGGCGGAACACCGGGGAGCTGTTTTTT; cdr3_aa: CASSTDRGRNTGELFF; d_call: TRBD1; clone_size: -; v_call: TRBV7-3; j_call: TRBJ2-2
cdr3_nt: TGTGCCAGCAGTTTCTCAGGGGGCCATTCACCCCTCCACTTT; cdr3_aa: CASSFSGGHSPLHF; d_call: TRBD1; clone_size: -; v_call: TRBV27; j_call: TRBJ1-6
cdr3_nt: TGCGCCAGCAGCCAAGAATTTGCGGGAGGGCCTCCCTGGCAGTTCTTC; cdr3_aa: CASSQEFAGGPPWQFF; d_call: TRBD2; clone_size: few; v_call: TRBV4-1; j_call: TRBJ2-1
cdr3_nt: TGCGCCAGCAGCTTGGTAGAGGGGCAAGAGACCCAGTACTTC; cdr3_aa: CASSLVEGQETQYF; d_call: -; clone_size: -; v_call: TRBV5-1; j_call: TRBJ2-5
cdr3_nt: TGCAGTGCTAGTAGGACAGGGGCCTACGAGCAGTACTTC; cdr3_aa: CSASRTGAYEQYF; d_call: TRBD1; clone_size: few; v_call: TRBV20-1; j_call: TRBJ2-7
cdr3_nt: TGTGCCAGCAGGCCCATTAGCGGGAGTGGCTACAATGAGCAGTTCTTC; cdr3_aa: CASRPISGSGYNEQFF; d_call: TRBD2; clone_size: many; v_call: TRBV7-9; j_call: TRBJ2-1
cdr3_nt: TGTGCCAGCAGTTCAGGCAGACGCAATCAGCCCCAGCATTTT; cdr3_aa: CASSSGRRNQPQHF; d_call: -; clone_size: -; v_call: TRBV12-3/TRBV12-4; j_call: TRBJ1-5
cdr3_nt: TGCGCCAGCAGCGGAACTAGGCGGGAGACCCAGTACTTC; cdr3_aa: CASSGTRRETQYF; d_call: -; clone_size: many; v_call: TRBV5-1; j_call: TRBJ2-5
cdr3_nt: TGTGCCAGCAGCCAGGGGACTAGCGGTTCCTACGAGCAGTACTTC; cdr3_aa: CASSQGTSGSYEQYF; d_call: TRBD2; clone_size: few; v_call: TRBV6-6; j_call: TRBJ2-7
cdr3_nt: TGTGCCACCAGTGACCTGACGACTAGCGGGCATAGGAATGAGCAGTTCTTC; cdr3_aa: CATSDLTTSGHRNEQFF; d_call: TRBD2; clone_size: -; v_call: TRBV24-1; j_call: TRBJ2-1
cdr3_nt: TGTGCCAGCAGCTCGGATGGACTAGCGGGGTGGGCGAGGTACTTC; cdr3_aa: CASSSDGLAGWARYF; d_call: TRBD2; clone_size: few; v_call: TRBV7-8; j_call: TRBJ2-7
cdr3_nt: TGCAGCGTTGAGTGGGACAGGGGCTACTCCTACGAGCAGTACTTC; cdr3_aa: CSVEWDRGYSYEQYF; d_call: TRBD1; clone_size: many; v_call: TRBV29-1; j_call: TRBJ2-7
cdr3_nt: TGTGCCAGCAGGTTTGGAAATGAAAAACTGTTTTTT; cdr3_aa: CASRFGNEKLFF; d_call: -; clone_size: -; v_call: TRBV7-9; j_call: TRBJ1-4
cdr3_nt: TGTGCCAGTGCGTTGGGGTACGAGCAGTACTTC; cdr3_aa: CASALGYEQYF; d_call: -; clone_size: -; v_call: TRBV11-2; j_call: TRBJ2-7
cdr3_nt: TGCGCCAGCAGCCAAGAAAGGGCCTACTCCTACGAGCAGTACTTC; cdr3_aa: CASSQERAYSYEQYF; d_call: -; clone_size: few; v_call: TRBV4-3; j_call: TRBJ2-7
cdr3_nt: TGTGCCAGCAGTTCCGGGAACACTGAAGCTTTCTTT; cdr3_aa: CASSSGNTEAFF; d_call: -; clone_size: -; v_call: TRBV27; j_call: TRBJ1-1
cdr3_nt: TGCAGTGCTAGGGACAGGGGCCGGAAAAGGAACACTGAAGCTTTCTTT; cdr3_aa: CSARDRGRKRNTEAFF; d_call: TRBD1; clone_size: few; v_call: TRBV20-1; j_call: TRBJ1-1
cdr3_nt: TGTGCCAGCAGCCCTGACAGAGCCAAAAACATTCAGTACTTC; cdr3_aa: CASSPDRAKNIQYF; d_call: -; clone_size: -; v_call: TRBV5-4; j_call: TRBJ2-4
cdr3_nt: TGTGCCAGCAGCCAAGAGGCGGCGGGGGGTAGCTCCTACAATGAGCAGTTCTTC; cdr3_aa: CASSQEAAGGSSYNEQFF; d_call: TRBD2; clone_size: -; v_call: TRBV4-2; j_call: TRBJ2-1
cdr3_nt: TGCAGTGCTAGGGAGACCGTCCGTGGCTACACCTTC; cdr3_aa: CSARETVRGYTF; d_call: -; clone_size: many; v_call: TRBV20-1; j_call: TRBJ1-2
cdr3_nt: TGTGCCAGCAGTGACCATCTAGCAGGGGGGCCTCTAGCCAAAAACATTCAGTACTTC; cdr3_aa: CASSDHLAGGPLAKNIQYF; d_call: -; clone_size: -; v_call: TRBV6-1; j_call: TRBJ2-4
cdr3_nt: TGTGCCAGCAGTGAATTTAATGGCTATGGCTACACCTTC; cdr3_aa: CASSEFNGYGYTF; d_call: -; clone_size: many; v_call: TRBV6-1; j_call: TRBJ1-2
cdr3_nt: TGCAGCGCTCAGCGGGATCGACTCACAGATACGCAGTATTTT; cdr3_aa: CSAQRDRLTDTQYF; d_call: TRBD2; clone_size: many; v_call: TRBV29-1; j_call: TRBJ2-3
cdr3_nt: TGCGCCAGCAGCTTGGGCGGAGAATACAATGAGCAGTTCTTC; cdr3_aa: CASSLGGEYNEQFF; d_call: -; clone_size: few; v_call: TRBV5-1; j_call: TRBJ2-1
cdr3_nt: TGCAGTGCTACTCCAGGGGCTAGCGGGAGGTTAGTCAATGAGCAGTTCTTC; cdr3_aa: CSATPGASGRLVNEQFF; d_call: TRBD2; clone_size: many; v_call: TRBV20-1; j_call: TRBJ2-1
cdr3_nt: TGCGCCAGCAGCCTCAGGGGCGGCTACACCTTC; cdr3_aa: CASSLRGGYTF; d_call: -; clone_size: few; v_call: TRBV4-1; j_call: TRBJ1-2
cdr3_nt: TGTGCCAGCAGCTTTAGGCGGGACCAAGAGACCCAGTACTTC; cdr3_aa: CASSFRRDQETQYF; d_call: -; clone_size: many; v_call: TRBV7-9; j_call: TRBJ2-5
cdr3_nt: TGTGCCAGCAGTGCTTCGAAAGGACATACCTACGAGCAGTACTTC; cdr3_aa: CASSASKGHTYEQYF; d_call: -; clone_size: -; v_call: TRBV6-1; j_call: TRBJ2-7
cdr3_nt: TGTGCCAGCAGTTTACCCGGACGTTACGAGCAGTACTTC; cdr3_aa: CASSLPGRYEQYF; d_call: -; clone_size: -; v_call: TRBV27; j_call: TRBJ2-7
cdr3_nt: TGCGCCAGCAGCCAAGGCGAACAGGATTTGAATGGCTACACCTTC; cdr3_aa: CASSQGEQDLNGYTF; d_call: -; clone_size: medium-sized; v_call: TRBV4-1; j_call: TRBJ1-2
cdr3_nt: TGTGCCAGCAGTTACGGGGGCACTGAAGCTTTCTTT; cdr3_aa: CASSYGGTEAFF; d_call: -; clone_size: -; v_call: TRBV6-5; j_call: TRBJ1-1